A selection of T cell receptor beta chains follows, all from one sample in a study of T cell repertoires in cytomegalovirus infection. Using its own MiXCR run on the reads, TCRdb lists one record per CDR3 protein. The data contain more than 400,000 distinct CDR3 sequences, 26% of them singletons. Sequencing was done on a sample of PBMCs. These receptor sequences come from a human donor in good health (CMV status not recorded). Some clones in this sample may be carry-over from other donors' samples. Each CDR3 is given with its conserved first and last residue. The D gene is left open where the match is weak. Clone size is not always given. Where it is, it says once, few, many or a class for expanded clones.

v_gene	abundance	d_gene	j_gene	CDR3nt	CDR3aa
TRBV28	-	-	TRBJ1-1	TGTGCCAGCAGGTCCGGGGGGGGCTTGGTGACTGAAGCTTTCTTT	CASRSGGGLVTEAFF
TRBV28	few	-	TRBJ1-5	TGTGCCAGCAGTTTGCGGGCAGGCCATAGCAATCAGCCCCAGCATTTT	CASSLRAGHSNQPQHF
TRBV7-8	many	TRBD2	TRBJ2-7	TGTGCCAGCAGAGCCTCAGCGGGGGTCTTAGGCGAGCAGTACTTC	CASRASAGVLGEQYF
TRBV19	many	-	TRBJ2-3	TGTGCCAGTAGTAAAGGCGGTTCAGATACGCAGTATTTT	CASSKGGSDTQYF
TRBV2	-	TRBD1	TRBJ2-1	TGTGCCAGCAGTGGACAGGGAACCAATGAGCAGTTCTTC	CASSGQGTNEQFF
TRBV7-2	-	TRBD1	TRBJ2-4	TGTGCCAGCAGAAAGACAGGGGCCAAAAACATTCAGTACTTC	CASRKTGAKNIQYF
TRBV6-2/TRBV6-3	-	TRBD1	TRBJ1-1	TGTGCCAGCAGGATGAGACAGGGGCCCACTGAAGCTTTCTTT	CASRMRQGPTEAFF
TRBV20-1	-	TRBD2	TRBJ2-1	TGCAGTGCAACCCCGGTGCCTAGCGGGTTGAATGAGCAGTTCTTC	CSATPVPSGLNEQFF
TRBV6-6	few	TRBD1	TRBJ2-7	TGTGCCAGCAGACCACCGGGACAGGGGGCCTACGAGCAGTACTTC	CASRPPGQGAYEQYF
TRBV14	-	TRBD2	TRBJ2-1	TGTGCCAGCAGCCAAGTCAGACTAGCAAGCAATGAGCAGTTCTTC	CASSQVRLASNEQFF
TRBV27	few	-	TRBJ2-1	TGTGCCAGCAGTTGGCTAGGGAAACACAATGAGCAGTTCTTC	CASSWLGKHNEQFF